Detailed here is one TCR beta chain. Profiled with immunoSEQ multiplex PCR; TCRdb holds only in-frame clones, not every one. This sample has about 100,000 clones; roughly 92% occur once, and the top ten carry about 3%. The entry originates in a study of control samples from healthy donors and cancer patients. This sequence originates from a human donor in good health. The donor label of this sample is uncertain. The sample consisted of blood.

The CDR3 DNA follows: TGTGCCAGCAGTTACGCAACAGGGGGCGTCTACGAGCAGTACTTC. Translating gives CASSYATGGVYEQYF. The chain joins TRBV6-5 to TRBJ2-7; TRBD1 matches 9 bases. The CDR3 totals 15 residues. V shed 2 bases, J shed 3 bases, and the junction held 5 bases outside the gene matches. Looked up from germline, CDR1 is MNHEY and CDR2 is SVGAGI.